A single sample is the source of the 25 T cell receptor beta chains below, sequenced in a study of OX40 agonist ivuxolimab in advanced cancers. Assay used: immunoSEQ multiplex PCR; TCRdb lists only in-frame clones, some missing. The sample carries approximately 60,000 clones, approximately 80% recorded once. The input for sequencing was CD4+ or CD8+ T cells sorted from blood, taken in a trial of the OX40 agonist ivuxolimab. These receptors all come from an adult with an advanced solid tumor such as melanoma, head and neck, liver or kidney cancer.

This clone was seen only once. The chain has TRBV27 and TRBJ2-1, with TRBD2 matching over 14 bases. There are 21 residues in the CDR3. Germline CDR1 reads MNHEY; CDR2 reads SMNVEV (reference sequence). J lost 0 bases, V lost 5 bases, and 15 bases had no gene match. CDR3 in DNA: TGTGCCAGCAGTACCCAAATCGGGACTAGCGGGGGCCACAGCTCCTACAATGAGCAGTTCTTC. Protein: CASSTQIGTSGGHSSYNEQFF.

The chain combines TRBV29-1 with TRBJ2-1, with TRBD2 identical over 7 bases. Germline assignment: CDR1 SQVTM and CDR2 ANQGSEA. This CDR3 comprises 17 residues. With 1 base clipped from V and 1 base from J, the junction kept 10 bases outside the gene matches. The CDR3 protein is CSVEGGGGGGSYNEQFF. The CDR3 coding sequence is TGCAGCGTTGAAGGGGGCGGGGGAGGAGGATCCTACAATGAGCAGTTCTTC.

The genes are TRBV27 and TRBJ2-7, with D perhaps TRBD2 (5 bases). V dropped 4 bases and J dropped 4 bases, with 20 bases sitting between them. Per the germline V gene, CDR1 is MNHEY and CDR2 is SMNVEV (reference sequence). CDR3 size: 16 residues. The CDR3 protein is CASSSAGLRAVYEQYF. CDR3 DNA sequence: TGTGCCAGCAGTTCCGCTGGCTTGAGGGCGGTTTACGAGCAGTACTTC.

The V gene is TRBV4-2, the J gene TRBJ2-1; D might be TRBD2 (5 bases). V was shortened by 0 bases and J by 6 bases, with 12 bases between the two germline ends. Germline V lookup: CDR1 LGHNA, CDR2 YNFKEQ. The CDR3 is 15 residues long. CDR3 loop: CASSQDFLAPNEQFF. DNA of the CDR3: TGTGCCAGCAGCCAAGATTTCCTAGCCCCCAATGAGCAGTTCTTC.

The chain's CDR3 is CASSSTDGITGNTIYF. CDR3 nucleotides: TGCGCCAGCAGCTCGACCGACGGGATCACTGGAAACACCATATATTTT. This chain connects TRBV5-1 to TRBJ1-3; no reliable D call. This CDR3 is built from 16 residues. V was shortened by 3 bases and J by 2 bases, with 15 bases between the two germline ends. In germline, CDR1 is SGHRS, CDR2 YFSETQ.

The rearrangement links TRBV29-1 to TRBJ2-3; 11 bases are a match to TRBD2. V lost 4 bases to trimming and J lost 0 bases; unmatched junction nucleotides: 3. Germline CDR1 is SQVTM and CDR2 is ANQGSEA. This CDR3 is built from 15 residues. Here the CDR3 DNA reads TGCAGCGTTGCGCGGACTAGCGGGAGCACAGATACGCAGTATTTT. Protein sequence: CSVARTSGSTDTQYF.

This chain joins TRBV5-1 and TRBJ2-1, with TRBD2 matching over 15 bases. Unmatched junction bases numbered 8, after V lost 4 bases and J lost 6 bases. Germline loops: CDR1 SGHRS, CDR2 YFSETQ. CDR3 length: 17 residues. The CDR3 loop reads CASSGWTSGGAVNEQFF. In DNA, the CDR3 is TGCGCCAGCAGCGGCTGGACTAGCGGGGGGGCCGTCAATGAGCAGTTCTTC.

The V and J genes are TRBV5-6 and TRBJ1-4, with 9 bases matching TRBD1. Germline lookup yields CDR1 SGHDT and CDR2 YYEEEE. The CDR3 is 15 amino acids. J gave up 5 bases and V 2 bases, and 4 bases lay outside the gene matches. The CDR3 protein is CASSFWDRVNEKLFF. CDR3 in DNA: TGTGCCAGCAGCTTTTGGGACAGGGTAAATGAAAAACTGTTTTTT.

This chain joins TRBV7-3 and TRBJ2-3, with 7 nucleotides matching TRBD2. CDR3 length equals 14 residues. Germline V lookup: CDR1 SGHTA, CDR2 FQGTGA. The V and J ends lost 6 bases and 5 bases, in that order; junction bases with no gene match: 8. The CDR3, as DNA: TGTGCCAGCAGTCCTGGACTAGGAGAAGATACGCAGTATTTT. Translation gives CASSPGLGEDTQYF. Using reference TRBV7-3 and TRBJ2-3 for the parts outside the CDR3, the full variable domain is GAGVSQTPSNKVTEKGKYVELRCDPISGHTALYWYRQSLGQGPEFLIYFQGTGAADDSGLPNDRFFAVRPEGSVSTLKIQRTERGDSAVYLCASSPGLGEDTQYFGPGTRLTVL.

The chain recombines TRBV6-4 with TRBJ2-6; no clear D gene. Per germline, CDR1 MRHNA and CDR2 SNTAGT. This CDR3 contains 13 residues. Trimming removed 5 bases from V and 8 bases from J, with 10 bases in between. CDR3 protein: CASSPGYPNVLTF. The CDR3 DNA follows: TGTGCCAGCAGTCCAGGTTACCCCAACGTCCTGACTTTC.

This rearrangement joins TRBV7-8 to TRBJ2-5, with no clear D. Germline V gives CDR1 SGHVS, CDR2 FQNEAQ. The CDR3 is 13 amino acids. V gave up 5 bases and J gave up 3 bases, with 10 bases separating them. The CDR3 sequence is CASSLRPKETQYF. The DNA of the CDR3 is TGTGCCAGCAGCCTGCGACCCAAAGAGACCCAGTACTTC.

This chain uses TRBV5-4 with TRBJ2-3, with TRBD2 identical over 11 bases. Germline V lookup: CDR1 SGHNT, CDR2 YYREEE (reference sequence). V trimming: 6 bases; J trimming: 2 bases; junction bases outside the gene matches: 8. This CDR3 has 16 residues. CDR3 coding DNA: TGTGCCAGCACCGGCACTAGCGGGAGTAACACAGATACGCAGTATTTT. This sequence encodes CASTGTSGSNTDTQYF.

J is TRBJ1-2 and V is TRBV19; D may be TRBD1 (5 bases). Germline CDR1 reads LNHDA; CDR2 reads SQIVND (reference sequence). The V gene lost 6 bases and the J gene lost 0 bases, with 8 bases spanning the gap. This CDR3 comprises 13 residues. CDR3 DNA: TGTGCCAGTAGAAGGGGACCTAACTATGGCTACACCTTC. Encoded protein: CASRRGPNYGYTF.

V is TRBV4-1 and J is TRBJ1-5; 8 nucleotides line up with TRBD1. CDR1 MGHRA and CDR2 YSYEKL come from the germline V gene. The length of the CDR3 is 18 residues. The junction had 10 bases not matched to a gene; V was cut back by 1 base and J by 2 bases. The CDR3 region is CASSQVNDRGRGNQPQHF. DNA of the CDR3: TGCGCCAGCAGCCAAGTGAACGACAGGGGACGCGGCAATCAGCCCCAGCATTTT.

This sequence joins TRBV9 and TRBJ2-3; possible D gene TRBD2, 6 bases. The V and J ends lost 4 bases and 6 bases respectively, with 15 bases between them. Germline lookup yields CDR1 SGDLS and CDR2 YYNGEE. The CDR3 totals 14 residues. CDR3 sequence: CASSFRELSDTQYF. In nucleotides, the CDR3 is TGTGCCAGCAGCTTCCGGGAGCTCTCGGATACGCAGTATTTT.

The chain recombines TRBV30 with TRBJ1-5; D unclear. V shed 0 bases and J shed 2 bases, with 8 bases lying between them. Germline CDR1 GTSNPN, CDR2 SVGIG (reference sequence). This CDR3 has 14 amino acids. The CDR3 loop is CAWSVGFGNQPQHF. CDR3 coding DNA: TGTGCCTGGAGTGTGGGCTTCGGCAATCAGCCCCAGCATTTT.

V usage is TRBV5-4 and J usage is TRBJ1-1; TRBD1 agrees at 10 bases. Germline V gene data show CDR1 as SGHNT and CDR2 as YYREEE (reference sequence). V lost 4 bases and J lost 1; bases outside the gene matches: 4. The CDR3 sequence is 15 residues long. The DNA for the CDR3 is TGTGCCAGCAGCGGAAGACAGGGGGCGAACACTGAAGCTTTCTTT. It is translated as CASSGRQGANTEAFF.

The rearrangement uses TRBV20-1 and TRBJ2-5, with D unclear. The end of the DNA fits TRBJ2-7 better, so the J call may be wrong. The CDR3 consists of 11 residues. Germline loops: CDR1 DFQATT, CDR2 SNEGSKA (reference sequence). The CDR3 region has the DNA TGCAGTGCGGACGGAAGATACGAGCAGTACTTC. Translated: CSADGRYEQYF.

This chain connects TRBV7-6 to TRBJ2-2; D is undetermined. CDR3 length equals 15 residues. Germline V gene data show CDR1 as SGHVS and CDR2 as FNYEAQ. The germline V and J ends were trimmed by 0 bases and 4 bases, with 9 bases remaining between them. The CDR3 coding sequence is TGTGCCAGCAGCTTAGCAGGAAGCAGCACCGGGGAGCTGTTTTTT. It yields the protein CASSLAGSSTGELFF.

The chain uses TRBV2 and TRBJ1-5, with 9 bases fitting TRBD1. J was trimmed by 12 bases and V by 5 bases; bases with no gene match: 14. CDR1 SNHLY and CDR2 FYNNEI come from the germline V gene. The CDR3 covers 15 residues. The CDR3 loop reads CASSFEGQGFAHQHF. The CDR3, as DNA: TGTGCCAGCAGTTTCGAGGGACAGGGATTCGCCCACCAGCATTTT. The full variable domain, with the rest looked up from reference TRBV2 and TRBJ1-5, is EPEVTQTPSHQVTQMGQEVILRCVPISNHLYFYWYRQILGQKVEFLVSFYNNEISEKSEIFDDQFSVERPDGSNFTLKIRSTKLEDSAMYFCASSFEGQGFAHQHFGDGTRLSIL.

This clone was counted a few times. The chain recombines TRBV30 with TRBJ1-2; D is undetermined. Germline V gene lookup returns CDR1 GTSNPN and CDR2 SVGIG (reference sequence). Deletions cut 5 bases from V and 7 bases from J, with 14 bases between. The CDR3 covers 12 residues. CDR3 sequence (DNA): TGTGCCTGGTACCCCGAAGGCGGTGGCTACACCTTC. It codes for CAWYPEGGGYTF.

J is TRBJ2-7 and V is TRBV7-8; D possibly matches TRBD1 or TRBD2 (5 bases each). The CDR3 has 15 residues. Trimming removed 6 bases at V and 5 bases at J, with 20 bases between. CDR1 is SGHVS and CDR2 is FQNEAQ in the germline V gene. CDR3 nucleotides: TGTGCCAGCAGTTCAACGCAGGGACCCCCTAACGAGCAGTACTTC. Its protein product is CASSSTQGPPNEQYF.

This clone was found a few times. The chain is built from TRBV5-4 and TRBJ2-7, with 10 nucleotides matching TRBD2. There are 15 residues in the CDR3. V lost 4 bases and J lost 2; bases outside the gene matches: 6. Germline V gene sequence: CDR1 SGHNT, CDR2 YYREEE (reference sequence). The CDR3 nucleotides read TGTGCCAGCAGCCTCGGGACTAGCGTTGCCTACGAGCAGTACTTC. Translation: CASSLGTSVAYEQYF.

V usage is TRBV4-1 and J usage is TRBJ1-4, with no clear D. The CDR3 loop spans 15 amino acids. V shed 4 bases and J shed 0 bases, with 9 bases lying between them. The germline V gene encodes CDR1 MGHRA and CDR2 YSYEKL. In DNA form, the CDR3 reads TGCGCCAGCAGCCCTTTATTTGCAACTAATGAAAAACTGTTTTTT. Protein sequence: CASSPLFATNEKLFF.

The chain has TRBV6-1 and TRBJ1-3, with 7 positions matching TRBD1. The CDR3 extends over 15 amino acids. In germline, CDR1 is MNHNS, CDR2 SASEGT. Trimming cost V 4 bases and J 1 base; bases outside gene matches: 4. The CDR3 here is CASSAGQFSGNTIYF. The CDR3 nucleotides are TGTGCCAGCAGTGCGGGACAGTTTTCTGGAAACACCATATATTTT.